The rows below give T cell receptor beta chains drawn from one sample of a study of shared clonotypes between healthy human individuals. The method was immunoSEQ multiplex PCR; TCRdb's version includes in-frame clones alone and lacks a portion of them. The profile shows approximately 1.9 million clones, just over 90% of them singletons. Source material: naive CD8+ T cells from PBMCs. The receptors here all came from a man aged 18 to 29 in good health. Some clones in this sample may be carry-over from other donors' samples. CDR3s include the opening cysteine and the closing phenylalanine or tryptophan. D genes are given only for firm matches. Rows give clone size only sometimes, using once, few, many, or a class for an expanded clone.

>TRBV6-1|TRBJ2-3|.|TRBD2
CASGWLAGNADTQYF
TGTGCCAGCGGATGGCTAGCGGGAAATGCAGATACGCAGTATTTT
>TRBV27|TRBJ1-2|.|TRBD1
CASSIHRGRDGYTF
TGTGCCAGCAGCATTCACAGGGGGCGGGATGGCTACACCTTC
>TRBV11-2|TRBJ1-2|.|.
CASSNTRGSYGYTF
TGTGCCAGCAGCAATACGAGGGGAAGCTATGGCTACACCTTC
>TRBV27|TRBJ2-3|.|.
CASSLVRWDTQYF
TGTGCCAGCAGTTTGGTTCGCTGGGATACGCAGTATTTT
>TRBV28|TRBJ1-2|.|.
CASSPSLGGSNYGYTF
TGTGCCAGCAGTCCATCCCTGGGGGGGAGTAACTATGGCTACACCTTC
>TRBV29-1|TRBJ2-7|.|.
CSVEDGQPYEQYF
TGCAGCGTTGAAGATGGGCAGCCCTACGAGCAGTACTTC
>TRBV28|TRBJ2-7|.|TRBD1
CASSLSRTGFYEQYF
TGTGCCAGCAGTTTATCTAGGACAGGGTTCTACGAGCAGTACTTC
>TRBV2|TRBJ2-1|.|.
CASSDARGAYNEQFF
TGTGCCAGCAGTGATGCACGAGGAGCATACAATGAGCAGTTCTTC
>TRBV5-6|TRBJ2-5|once|TRBD2
CASSLEASGAGETQYF
TGTGCCAGCAGCTTGGAGGCTAGCGGGGCGGGAGAGACCCAGTACTTC
>TRBV6-5|TRBJ2-7|.|.
CASSYSGSSYEQYF
TGTGCCAGCAGTTACTCAGGTTCCTCCTACGAGCAGTACTTC
>TRBV13|TRBJ2-1|.|TRBD2
CASSSSTSGLAYNEQFF
TGTGCCAGCAGCTCGAGTACTAGCGGGTTAGCCTACAATGAGCAGTTCTTC
>TRBV11-2|TRBJ1-4|.|.
CASSLVKAGEGEKLFF
TGTGCCAGCAGCTTAGTAAAGGCAGGGGAGGGTGAAAAACTGTTTTTT
>TRBV29-1|TRBJ2-7|.|.
CSAIPQTGEQYF
TGCAGCGCCATCCCCCAAACTGGCGAGCAGTACTTC
>TRBV19|TRBJ2-7|.|.
CASSITGSYEQYF
TGTGCCAGTAGTATAACAGGGTCCTACGAGCAGTACTTC
>TRBV15|TRBJ1-1|.|TRBD1
CATSEGQGAEAFF
TGTGCCACCAGCGAAGGACAGGGCGCTGAAGCTTTCTTT
>TRBV6-5|TRBJ2-7|.|TRBD2
CASSRGTSGVHEQYF
TGTGCCAGCAGCCGCGGGACTAGCGGGGTCCACGAGCAGTACTTC
>TRBV5-6|TRBJ2-3|.|TRBD1
CASSSWTGPQYF
TGTGCCAGCAGCTCGTGGACAGGTCCGCAGTATTTT
>TRBV6-5|TRBJ1-1|.|.
CASSRQVIDTEAFF
TGTGCCAGCAGTAGACAGGTTATTGACACTGAAGCTTTCTTT
>TRBV19|TRBJ2-2|.|.
CASIMRAVIGGELFF
TGTGCCAGTATCATGCGGGCTGTGATAGGCGGGGAGCTGTTTTTT
>TRBV28|TRBJ2-1|.|TRBD2
CASSELAGGVHEQFF
TGTGCCAGCAGTGAACTAGCGGGAGGGGTCCATGAGCAGTTCTTC
>TRBV29-1|TRBJ1-2|.|.
CSVEAGHYYGYTF
TGCAGCGTTGAAGCGGGACACTACTATGGCTACACCTTC
>TRBV10-2|TRBJ2-7|.|.
CASSGRQINPGTYEQYF
TGCGCCAGCAGTGGGAGGCAAATAAACCCAGGGACCTACGAGCAGTACTTC
>TRBV5-8|TRBJ2-1|.|.
CASSLATYREDYNEQFF
TGTGCCAGCAGCTTGGCCACTTACAGGGAAGATTACAATGAGCAGTTCTTC
>TRBV4-1|TRBJ2-7|.|TRBD2
CASSQDSGRIGTYEQYF
TGCGCCAGCAGCCAAGATAGCGGGAGAATTGGCACCTACGAGCAGTACTTC
>TRBV28|TRBJ2-5|.|.
CASSLSGSGQETQYF
TGTGCCAGCAGTTTGAGTGGGAGCGGCCAAGAGACCCAGTACTTC
>TRBV2|TRBJ2-5|once|.
CASSEGVRRETQYF
TGTGCCAGCAGTGAAGGCGTCAGGCGAGAGACCCAGTACTTC